This T cell receptor beta chain was retrieved from a study of shared clonotypes between healthy human individuals. Study-wide results and limits: Against clonotypes common to all four donors, non-shared ones had lower generation probabilities.

This clone was detected a few times. The antigen is undetermined. In the authors' methods: ImmunoSEQ only sent back junction sequences with no quality scores, so filtering was done differently. Here immunoSEQ multiplex PCR was the method, and the copy in TCRdb shows in-frame clones only, minus some. The D gene and trimming were derived from the DNA, and the V and J assignments and clone size from that table. In the table there are about 1.1 million clones, about 80% of which are singletons. Into CD45RA+ naive and CD45RA-negative memory subsets, the CD4+ cells were split. V was pared by 6 bases and J by 7 bases, with 15 bases between. This CDR3 spans 13 amino acids. Germline values: CDR1 SGHAT, CDR2 FQNNGV.

Sequences were obtained from memory CD4+ T cells from PBMCs. Subset noted: CD45RA-negative fraction. The receptor was isolated from a man between 18 and 35 years old in good health. Some clones in this sample may be carry-over from other donors' samples. The V gene is TRBV11-2, the J gene TRBJ1-2; weak D call: TRBD1 (6 bases). CDR3 protein: CASRLQGEGGYTF. CDR3 bases: TGTGCCAGCAGACTACAGGGTGAGGGTGGCTACACCTTC.